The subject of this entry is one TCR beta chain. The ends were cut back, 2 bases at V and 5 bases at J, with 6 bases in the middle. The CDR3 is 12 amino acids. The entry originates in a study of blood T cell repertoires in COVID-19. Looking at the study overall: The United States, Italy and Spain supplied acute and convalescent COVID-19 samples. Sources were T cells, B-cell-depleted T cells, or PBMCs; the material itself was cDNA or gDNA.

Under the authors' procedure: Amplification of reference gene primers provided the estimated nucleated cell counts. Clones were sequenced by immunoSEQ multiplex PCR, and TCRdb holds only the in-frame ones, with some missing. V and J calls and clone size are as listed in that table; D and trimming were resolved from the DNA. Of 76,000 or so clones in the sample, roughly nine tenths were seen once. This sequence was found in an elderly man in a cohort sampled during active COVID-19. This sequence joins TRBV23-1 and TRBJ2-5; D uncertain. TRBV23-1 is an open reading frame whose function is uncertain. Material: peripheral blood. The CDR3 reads CASSQPQETQYF. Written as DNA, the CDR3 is TGCGCCAGCAGTCAACCCCAGGAGACCCAGTACTTC.